This passage covers 18 T cell receptor beta chains from one sample sequenced in a study of T cells in women clearing cervical HPV infection. Method: immunoSEQ multiplex PCR; TCRdb's copy keeps in-frame clones and lacks some. The sample data list tens of thousands of clones. Material for sequencing was blood buffy coat. The receptor set was obtained from a woman between 18 and 70 years old with a cervical HPV16 infection that either progressed to CIN3+ or cleared (not recorded which).

A word on this clone: The CDR3 end is not reached by the read, which stops 3 residues before it; the germline J gene fills it in. The chain is built from TRBV19 and TRBJ2-3; D unresolved. Germline CDR1 LNHDA, CDR2 SQIVND (reference sequence). The CDR3 runs 16 residues. The part of the CDR3 DNA that was read is TGTGCCAGTAGCTCCCTCCGACTTACCAGCAATCAGCCG. Amino acids: CASSSLRLTSNQP. The full CDR3 sequence reads CASSSLRLTSNQPQYF.

The CDR3 loop reads CASSAVVRQGSEQYF. The CDR3 bases that were read are TGTGCCAGCAGCGCCGTAGTGAGACAGGGAAGCGAG. J is TRBJ2-7 and V is TRBV5-5; 7 bases match TRBD1. Sequencing ends 3 residues short of the CDR3 end; the germline J gene provides the rest. The V gene's germline CDR1 is SGHKS and CDR2 YYEKEE (reference sequence). The V gene end was trimmed by 4 bases and the J gene end by 6 bases; junction bases not matched to a gene: 13. CDR3 length: 15 amino acids.

About this clone itself: The CDR3 extends 3 residues past the end of the read, so its final part is completed from the germline J gene. The identical CDR3 is also encoded by other nucleotide sequences in the sample. This rearrangement joins TRBV7-9 to TRBJ1-3; tentatively, D is TRBD1 (5 bases). This CDR3 has 15 residues. Trimming cost V 1 base and J 0 bases, with 7 bases left between them. From germline, CDR1 is SEHNR and CDR2 FQNEAQ (reference sequence). The CDR3 loop is CASSLGQGSGNTIYF. The part of the CDR3 DNA that was read is TGTGCCAGCAGCTTAGGTCAGGGCTCTGGAAACACC. The variable domain in full, with the rest retrieved from reference TRBV7-9 and TRBJ1-3, is DTGVSQNPRHKITKRGQNVTFRCDPISEHNRLYWYRQTLGQGPEFLTYFQNEAQLEKSRLLSDRFSAERPKGSFSTLEIQRTEQGDSAMYLCASSLGQGSGNTIYFGEGSWLTVV.

Concerning this clone: The CDR3 goes on 3 residues after the read ends, and that part is filled in from the germline J gene. The rearrangement links TRBV6-2 or TRBV6-3 to TRBJ2-3; 9 bases are shared with TRBD2. Losses at the gene ends were 2 bases for V and 6 bases for J; bases not matched to a gene: 9. CDR3 length: 16 residues. The germline V gene has CDR1 MNHEY and CDR2 SVGEGT. The CDR3 loop reads CASSYHRASGADTQYF. The DNA read from the CDR3 is TGTGCCAGCAGTTACCACCGGGCTAGCGGGGCGGATACG.

Regarding this clone: The observed sequence ends 3 residues before the CDR3 terminus, with the missing tail filled in from the germline J gene. The chain has TRBV20-1 and TRBJ1-2; the D is unclear. The CDR3 covers 12 residues. V dropped 3 bases and J dropped 4 bases, with 9 bases sitting between them. CDR1 DFQATT and CDR2 SNEGSKA come from the germline V gene (reference sequence). The part of the CDR3 DNA that was read is TGCAGTGCTAGGGGCCTCGGCTATGGC. It yields the protein CSARGLGYG. The entire CDR3 reads CSARGLGYGYTF.

A note on this clone: The read terminates 3 residues ahead of where the CDR3 ends, so the germline J gene completes it. The chain combines TRBV20-1 with TRBJ2-4; D gene ambiguous. The CDR3 has 14 residues. V was trimmed by 5 bases and J by 8 bases, leaving 19 bases between them. The germline gives CDR1 DFQATT, CDR2 SNEGSKA (reference sequence). CDR3 bases read: TGCAGTGCTCTCACCTTAAACTCCCGGGACATT. It encodes CSALTLNSRDI. The CDR3 reads in full as CSALTLNSRDIQYF.

On this clone: The read terminates 3 residues ahead of where the CDR3 ends, so the germline J gene completes it. The rearrangement joins TRBV2 to TRBJ2-7; D might be TRBD1 (6 bases). Trimming took 6 bases from V and 0 from J, leaving 15 bases between them. CDR3 length: 15 amino acids. Germline values: CDR1 SNHLY, CDR2 FYNNEI. CDR3: CASSSGDTSSYEQYF. Partial CDR3 DNA: TGTGCCAGCAGCTCAGGGGACACTAGCTCCTACGAG.

To note about this clone: The read falls 3 residues short of the CDR3 end, and the missing part is taken from the germline J gene. The chain is built from TRBV20-1 and TRBJ2-5; 8 positions match TRBD2. Germline CDR1 DFQATT, CDR2 SNEGSKA (reference sequence). With 6 bases clipped from V and 1 base from J, the junction kept 4 bases outside the gene matches. The CDR3 runs 13 residues. The CDR3 bases that were read are TGCAGTGCGACCGGGACTAGCCAAGAGACC. It is translated as CSATGTSQET. The whole CDR3 region reads CSATGTSQETQYF.

A remark on this clone: The observed sequence ends 3 residues before the CDR3 terminus, with the missing tail filled in from the germline J gene. The chain combines TRBV7-6 with TRBJ1-2; tentative D call: TRBD1 (5 bases). This CDR3 region has 17 residues. Germline values: CDR1 SGHVS, CDR2 FNYEAQ. The CDR3 protein is CASSLAPGSGGYNDYTF. CDR3 DNA, as far as it was read: TGTGCCAGCAGCTTAGCCCCAGGGAGCGGGGGGTACAATGAC.

The CDR3 bases that were read are TGCAGTGCCCGGGGGACAGTTTGGGACACC. It codes for CSARGTVWDT. The whole CDR3 reads CSARGTVWDTIYF. The chain recombines TRBV20-1 with TRBJ1-3, with 7 bases aligning to TRBD1. The CDR3 extends 3 residues past the end of the read, so its final part is completed from the germline J gene. Germline values: CDR1 DFQATT, CDR2 SNEGSKA (reference sequence). This CDR3 is built from 13 residues. After removal of 6 bases from V and 8 bases from J, the junction contained 10 bases not matched to a gene.

With regard to this clone: The CDR3 end falls 3 residues outside the read, so it is completed with the germline J gene. This sequence joins TRBV19 and TRBJ2-2; the match to TRBD2 covers 13 bases. V gave up 9 bases and J gave up 8 bases; unmatched junction bases: 6. This CDR3 has 14 residues. Germline CDR1 and CDR2: LNHDA and SQIVND (reference sequence). The covered CDR3 bases are TGTGCCAGCAAGACTAGCGGGAGGATTGGGGAG. Translated: CASKTSGRIGE. The whole CDR3 protein reads CASKTSGRIGELFF.

Points on this clone: The CDR3 is cut off 3 residues early in the read; its end comes from the germline J gene. The chain recombines TRBV19 with TRBJ2-2; 7 bases line up with TRBD1. Germline values: CDR1 LNHDA, CDR2 SQIVND (reference sequence). CDR3 size: 15 residues. CDR3 DNA (partial): TGTGCCAGTAGTCTCGGGACAGCGACTAATGAAAAG. Its translation: CASSLGTATNEK. In full, the CDR3 reads CASSLGTATNEKLFF.

Notes on this clone: The read falls 3 residues short of the CDR3 end, and the missing part is taken from the germline J gene. The chain is built from TRBV30 and TRBJ1-1, with 11 nucleotides matching TRBD1. The CDR3 runs 13 residues. From germline, CDR1 is GTSNPN and CDR2 SVGIG (reference sequence). This CDR3 reads CAWSVGQGVGAFF. The sequenced CDR3 bases are TGTGCCTGGAGTGTGGGACAGGGGGTAGGA.

As for this clone: The read is 3 residues too short to cover the CDR3 end, so that end is filled in from the germline J gene. Other DNA sequences from this sample encode an identical CDR3 as well. The chain is built from TRBV18 and TRBJ1-3; no firm D call. Looked up from germline, CDR1 is KGHSH and CDR2 is LQKENI. Trimming removed 3 bases at V and 2 bases at J, with 11 bases between. The CDR3 is 15 residues long. CDR3 in amino acids: CASSPDRTAGNTIYF. The DNA read from the CDR3 is TGTGCCAGCTCACCGGATCGGACTGCTGGAAACACC.

Notes on this clone: The read halts 3 residues ahead of the CDR3 end, with the missing end drawn from the germline J gene. V usage is TRBV20-1 and J usage is TRBJ1-1, with 9 bases aligning to TRBD1. V was pared by 6 bases and J by 5 bases, with 7 bases of the junction left unmatched. The V gene's germline CDR1 is DFQATT and CDR2 SNEGSKA (reference sequence). CDR3 size: 13 residues. The CDR3: CSAPGQGRTEAFF. The CDR3 bases that were read are TGCAGTGCCCCGGGACAGGGTCGAACTGAA.

The DNA read from the CDR3 is TGTGCCGCGGGGGAGCGGATCACAGATACG. Its translation: CAAGERITDT. The CDR3 in its entirety is CAAGERITDTQYF. The chain carries TRBV19 and TRBJ2-3, with 7 bases fitting TRBD2. The CDR3 goes on 3 residues after the read ends, and that part is filled in from the germline J gene. The CDR3 runs 13 residues. V dropped 11 bases and J dropped 2; count of bases not matched to a gene: 7. Germline CDR1 reads LNHDA; CDR2 reads SQIVND (reference sequence).

Concerning this clone: The sequence runs out 3 residues before the end of the CDR3; the remainder is reconstructed from the germline J gene. The chain combines TRBV5-1 with TRBJ2-2; the match to TRBD1 covers 9 bases. The CDR3 runs 14 residues. Germline-derived CDR1 and CDR2 are SGHRS and YFSETQ. The CDR3: CASSLTGGDEKLFF. The sequenced part of the CDR3 DNA is TGCGCCAGCAGCTTGACAGGGGGCGATGAAAAG.

Points on this clone: The CDR3 end is not reached by the read, which stops 3 residues before it; the germline J gene fills it in. V gene TRBV24-1 combines with J gene TRBJ2-5; 14 bases align to TRBD2. This CDR3 contains 17 residues. V trimming: 4 bases; J trimming: 5 bases; junction bases outside the gene matches: 8. CDR1 is KGHDR, CDR2 SFDVKD, per germline. CDR3 sequence reads: CATSEGTSGSGVETQYF. The part of the CDR3 DNA that was read is TGTGCCACCAGTGAAGGGACTAGCGGGAGTGGTGTTGAGACC.